This TCR beta chain was sequenced in a study of tumor-infiltrating lymphocytes in primary liver carcinoma. General study points: Blood fell significantly below tumors in its top-250-clone fraction (p = 0.039).

TCR beta cDNA was prepared out of roughly 0.45 ug total RNA by means of a constant-region primer. What produced the TCR beta libraries was three nested multiplex PCR rounds using slightly modified ARM-PCR. The opening two PCR rounds, around 9 cycles each, paired TRBV1-TRBV30 forward primers with a C-beta reverse primer. TCRdb fed the multiplex PCR reads into MiXCR, producing one record per CDR3 protein. The sample records 250,000 to 400,000 distinct CDR3 sequences, about 62% being singletons. CDR3 length: 14 amino acids. Trimming pared 0 bases from V and 6 bases from J, leaving 11 bases between. This clonotype was seen repeatedly, ten times or more. The antigen is not known. Germline DNA was also extracted, while the blood RNA originated from unsorted whole blood. Chronic HBV infection was present, with no prior treatment.

The sequence came from a man aged 35-49 years with primary liver carcinoma and hepatitis B virus infection. This chain uses TRBV12-3 or TRBV12-4 with TRBJ1-1, with D unresolved. Sequenced input: peripheral blood. CDR3 protein: CASSLAGQAAEAFF. The DNA for the CDR3 is TGTGCCAGCAGTTTAGCTGGCCAGGCAGCTGAAGCTTTCTTT.